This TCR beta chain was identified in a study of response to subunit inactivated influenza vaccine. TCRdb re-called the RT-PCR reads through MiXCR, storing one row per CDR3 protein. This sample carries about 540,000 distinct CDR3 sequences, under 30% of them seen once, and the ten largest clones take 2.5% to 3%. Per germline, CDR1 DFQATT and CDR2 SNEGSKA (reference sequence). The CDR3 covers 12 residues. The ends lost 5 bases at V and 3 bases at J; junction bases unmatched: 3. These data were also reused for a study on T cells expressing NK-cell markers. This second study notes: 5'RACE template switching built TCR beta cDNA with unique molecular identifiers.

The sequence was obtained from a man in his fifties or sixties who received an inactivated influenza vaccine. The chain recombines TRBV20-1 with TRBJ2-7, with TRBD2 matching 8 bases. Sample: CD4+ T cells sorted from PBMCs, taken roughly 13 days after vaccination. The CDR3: CSAAGGSYEQYF. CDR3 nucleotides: TGCAGTGCTGCGGGGGGTAGCTACGAGCAGTACTTC.